Below, 18 T cell receptor beta chains from the same sample are listed, as sequenced in a study of blood T cells in healthy people across ages. Primed by a sample-barcoded 5' primer and a J-beta primer mix, a second PCR proceeded for 7 to 11 cycles. In TCRdb, the 5' RACE reads were re-called with MiXCR into one record per CDR3 protein. The sample contains around 1.7 million distinct CDR3 sequences, 28% of which appear only once. The specimen sequenced was blood. The receptors derive from a woman aged 25 to 39 in good health.

This clonotype was seen a few times. V usage is TRBV6-5 and J usage is TRBJ1-1, with D possibly matching TRBD1 (5 bases). Germline V gene lookup returns CDR1 MNHEY and CDR2 SVGAGI. V was cut by 2 bases and J by 7 bases, with 17 bases left in between. The CDR3 runs to 15 residues. The CDR3 loop is CASSYAGWENGEAFF. CDR3 DNA: TGTGCCAGCAGTTACGCAGGGTGGGAGAATGGTGAAGCTTTCTTT.

This clonotype was detected ten times or more. The CDR3 DNA reads as TGCGCCAGCAGTGACCTGGGGCAGGGGAGGTCCTACGAGCAGTACTTC. As protein: CASSDLGQGRSYEQYF. The chain couples TRBV10-2 to TRBJ2-7; D is perhaps TRBD1 or TRBD2 (6 bases each). The CDR3 sequence is 16 residues long. V lost 3 bases, J lost 1 base, and 16 bases lay in between. The germline gives CDR1 WSHSY, CDR2 SAAADI.

The V gene is TRBV20-1, the J gene TRBJ1-1, with D unclear. The V gene lost 1 base and the J gene lost 11 bases, with 20 bases spanning the gap. The CDR3 length is 14 residues. Germline CDR1 is DFQATT and CDR2 is SNEGSKA (reference sequence). CDR3 sequence reads: CSARAPPDWVTAFF. CDR3 in DNA: TGCAGTGCTAGAGCCCCCCCCGATTGGGTTACGGCTTTCTTT.

The rearrangement joins TRBV5-1 to TRBJ2-7; D gene uncertain. Germline CDR1 is SGHRS and CDR2 is YFSETQ. The V gene lost 3 bases and the J gene lost 6 bases, with 19 bases spanning the gap. The CDR3 is 15 amino acids. In DNA, the CDR3 is TGCGCCAGCAGCTCCTCTGCTAACCCCGCGCGCGAGCAGTACTTC. The encoded protein is CASSSSANPAREQYF.

This clonotype was seen many times. This chain links TRBV3-1 with TRBJ2-4, with 9 bases aligning to TRBD1. The V segment lost 6 bases and the J segment 1 base; nucleotides outside the gene matches: 13. The CDR3 has 18 amino acids. Germline assignment: CDR1 LGHDT and CDR2 YNNKEL (reference sequence). The CDR3 DNA reads as TGTGCCAGCAGTCTAGGGGACAGGGCCCCTAGGGCCAAAAACATTCAGTACTTC. The encoded protein is CASSLGDRAPRAKNIQYF.

This clonotype was seen at least ten times. The chain carries TRBV29-1 and TRBJ2-5; no clear D gene. With 3 bases removed from V and 2 bases from J, the gap between germline ends came to 7 bases. The CDR3 runs to 12 residues. CDR1 is SQVTM and CDR2 is ANQGSEA in the germline V gene. The CDR3, as DNA: TGCAGCGTTGATTGGCAACAAGAGACCCAGTACTTC. As protein: CSVDWQQETQYF.

This clonotype was counted only a few times. This chain links TRBV10-3 with TRBJ2-7; D remains unclear. The germline V and J ends were trimmed by 0 bases and 6 bases, with 6 bases remaining between them. CDR1 ENHRY and CDR2 SYGVKD come from the germline V gene. CDR3 size: 12 residues. The CDR3 reads CAISESGFEQYF. CDR3 nucleotides: TGTGCCATCAGTGAGTCGGGTTTCGAGCAGTACTTC.

This clonotype was counted many times. This chain links TRBV20-1 with TRBJ2-1; no clear D. V was pared by 3 bases and J by 6 bases, with 15 bases between. The CDR3 spans 14 residues. Per germline, CDR1 DFQATT and CDR2 SNEGSKA (reference sequence). The DNA of the CDR3 is TGCAGTGCTAGTCTACGGACCATTCGCAATGAGCAGTTCTTC. This codes for CSASLRTIRNEQFF.

The V and J genes are TRBV7-9 and TRBJ2-1; possibly TRBD2 for D (6 bases). Germline V gene lookup returns CDR1 SEHNR and CDR2 FQNEAQ (reference sequence). V was cut by 6 bases and J by 7 bases, with 28 bases left in between. CDR3 length: 18 amino acids. This CDR3 is CASSQRRGGRKIINEQFF. CDR3 bases: TGTGCCAGCAGTCAGAGGCGTGGGGGGAGGAAAATCATAAATGAGCAGTTCTTC.

The rearrangement uses TRBV7-7 and TRBJ2-5, with no clear D. The CDR3 spans 16 residues. The ends were cut back, 7 bases at V and 1 base at J, with 19 bases in the middle. Germline V lookup: CDR1 SSHAT, CDR2 FNYEAQ (reference sequence). CDR3 sequence: CASTRFIQESQETQYF. The CDR3, as DNA: TGTGCCAGCACTCGTTTCATCCAGGAATCCCAAGAGACCCAGTACTTC.

There are a few counts of this clonotype. V and J are TRBV5-6 and TRBJ1-2, with D hard to call. The CDR3 has 13 amino acids. In germline, CDR1 is SGHDT, CDR2 YYEEEE. V was shortened by 4 bases and J by 8 bases, with 15 bases between the two germline ends. For the CDR3, the DNA is TGTGCCAGCAGCCGTCCTAGAGCACGGGGCTACACCTTC. Its protein is CASSRPRARGYTF.

DNA of the CDR3: TGTGCCAGCAGTTCTTCTGGAACAGGGAACGAGCAGTACTTC. As protein: CASSSSGTGNEQYF. The gene calls are TRBV6-6 and TRBJ2-7; D is perhaps TRBD1 (6 bases). Per the germline V gene, CDR1 is MNHNY and CDR2 is SVGAGI (reference sequence). Trimming cost V 4 bases and J 5 bases, with 15 bases left between them. The CDR3 has 14 residues.

With respect to this clonotype: An end of the junction differs from the germline gene, which may be a read error. The chain recombines TRBV7-6 with TRBJ1-4; tentatively, D is TRBD1 (6 bases). Germline CDR1 SGHVS, CDR2 FNYEAQ. The CDR3 is 15 amino acids. Written as DNA, the CDR3 is TGTGCCAGCAGCTGGCAGGGGTTGGCTAATGAAAAACCGTTTTTT. Translated, it gives CASSWQGLANEKPFF.

This clonotype was counted between two and nine times. CDR3 in DNA: TGTGCCAGCAGCCGTGACAGGGAGTCCTACAATGAGCAGTTCTTC. Residues: CASSRDRESYNEQFF. This rearrangement joins TRBV7-2 to TRBJ2-1; 7 positions match TRBD1. The CDR3 is made up of 15 amino acids. The germline gives CDR1 SGHTA, CDR2 FQGNSA. V trimming: 5 bases; J trimming: 1 base; junction bases outside the gene matches: 5.

The J gene is TRBJ2-1, the V gene TRBV4-1, with D unclear. The CDR3 extends over 15 amino acids. Trimming left V 0 bases short and J 2 bases short, with 8 bases between. Germline assignment: CDR1 MGHRA and CDR2 YSYEKL. CDR3 DNA sequence: TGCGCCAGCAGCCAAGAGGGAACGACCTACAATGAGCAGTTCTTC. Translation: CASSQEGTTYNEQFF.

The chain uses TRBV16 and TRBJ2-4; maybe TRBD1 (7 bases). The better agreement between TRBJ2-7 and the DNA end casts doubt on the J call. The CDR3 spans 14 residues. CDR1 and CDR2 (germline): KGHSY, FQNENV. The CDR3 DNA sequence: TGTGCCAGCAGCCAATCCAGCAGGGGGGACGAGCAGTACTTC. It yields the protein CASSQSSRGDEQYF.

A single count supports this clonotype. A much larger clone differs by one base, so this may be a read error. The CDR3 region is CVSSLAPGANQGYTF. The CDR3 region has the DNA TGTGTCAGCAGCTTAGCACCGGGCGCTAACCAGGGCTACACCTTC. The chain combines TRBV7-2 with TRBJ1-2, with D uncertain. CDR3 length: 15 amino acids. The germline V gene has CDR1 SGHTA and CDR2 FQGNSA.

The chain has TRBV6-1 and TRBJ1-6; 8 bases are a match to TRBD1. The CDR3 runs 13 residues. V lost 10 bases and J lost 7; bases outside the gene matches: 6. The germline V gene encodes CDR1 MNHNS and CDR2 SASEGT. The CDR3 reads CATPGQVNSPLHF. DNA for the CDR3: TGTGCCACTCCGGGACAGGTCAATTCACCCCTCCACTTT.